A selection of T cell receptor beta chains follows, all from one sample in a study of cytomegalovirus exposure and HLA in healthy donors. TCRdb's table, derived via immunoSEQ multiplex PCR, lists solely in-frame clones and lacks some. The repertoire consists of approximately 170,000 clones, with more than 65% occurring once and the leading ten covering 2.5% to 3.5%. The sequenced sample consisted of PBMCs. Receptors originate from a woman aged 30 to 39 in good health and CMV-seropositive. The CDR3 runs from the conserved cysteine through the conserved F or W. A D gene is named only where the DNA matches it firmly. Clone size is stated in some rows and not others, as once, few, many or a class when expanded.

d_gene: .; abundance: few; j_gene: TRBJ2-1; v_gene: TRBV5-1; CDR3nt: TGCGCCAGCAGCTCCCAGGGATATGAGCAGTTCTTC; CDR3aa: CASSSQGYEQFF
d_gene: TRBD1; abundance: .; j_gene: TRBJ1-5; v_gene: TRBV29-1; CDR3nt: TGCAGCGTTGAAGATTTGTCAGGGGGCCTCGACAATCAGCCCCAGCATTTT; CDR3aa: CSVEDLSGGLDNQPQHF
d_gene: TRBD1; abundance: .; j_gene: TRBJ2-7; v_gene: TRBV7-9; CDR3nt: TGTGCCAGCAGCTCGGCCGGGACAGGGGGCTACGAGCAGTACTTC; CDR3aa: CASSSAGTGGYEQYF
d_gene: .; abundance: .; j_gene: TRBJ2-1; v_gene: TRBV5-6; CDR3nt: TGTGCCAGCAGCTTGGGCAGCGGGCGGCACAATGAGCAGTTCTTC; CDR3aa: CASSLGSGRHNEQFF
d_gene: .; abundance: .; j_gene: TRBJ2-7; v_gene: TRBV18; CDR3nt: TGTGCCAGCTCACCGTCCGGGGCTCGACTAGAACGCGAGCAGTACTTC; CDR3aa: CASSPSGARLEREQYF
d_gene: TRBD1; abundance: .; j_gene: TRBJ1-3; v_gene: TRBV11-2; CDR3nt: TGTGCCAGCAGCACCTTCCGGGACAGGGGCCTAATTTCTGGAAACACCATATATTTT; CDR3aa: CASSTFRDRGLISGNTIYF
d_gene: TRBD2; abundance: .; j_gene: TRBJ2-5; v_gene: TRBV7-2; CDR3nt: TGTGCCAGCAGCCCGAGGACTAGCGGGATAAAAGAGACCCAGTACTTC; CDR3aa: CASSPRTSGIKETQYF
d_gene: TRBD2; abundance: .; j_gene: TRBJ2-1; v_gene: TRBV10-3; CDR3nt: TGTGCCATCAGTGTCGGTCTAGCGGGAGTTTACAATGAGCAGTTCTTC; CDR3aa: CAISVGLAGVYNEQFF
d_gene: .; abundance: .; j_gene: TRBJ2-7; v_gene: TRBV7-2; CDR3nt: TGTGCCAGCAGCTTTCGTCTAGACGAGCAGTACTTC; CDR3aa: CASSFRLDEQYF
d_gene: TRBD2; abundance: .; j_gene: TRBJ2-7; v_gene: TRBV6-5; CDR3nt: TGTGCCAGCAGTTCGGGACTAGCGGGAGGTTTCGTCGAGCAGTACTTC; CDR3aa: CASSSGLAGGFVEQYF
d_gene: .; abundance: .; j_gene: TRBJ2-3; v_gene: TRBV28; CDR3nt: TGTGCCAGCACCCTACTGAGGGAAGATAGCACAGATACGCAGTATTTT; CDR3aa: CASTLLREDSTDTQYF
d_gene: TRBD2; abundance: .; j_gene: TRBJ2-3; v_gene: TRBV7-9; CDR3nt: TGTGCCAGCAGCTACCCGACTAGCAGGGCCACAGATACGCAGTATTTT; CDR3aa: CASSYPTSRATDTQYF
d_gene: TRBD2; abundance: .; j_gene: TRBJ2-1; v_gene: TRBV5-1; CDR3nt: TGCGCCAGCAGCTCTAGCGGGGCCTACAATGAGCAGTTCTTC; CDR3aa: CASSSSGAYNEQFF
d_gene: .; abundance: .; j_gene: TRBJ1-1; v_gene: TRBV28; CDR3nt: TGTGCCAGCAGTCCAAACACTGAAGCTTTCTTT; CDR3aa: CASSPNTEAFF
d_gene: .; abundance: .; j_gene: TRBJ2-1; v_gene: TRBV5-8; CDR3nt: TGTGCCAGCAGCTTGGGACAGATTCACAATGAGCAGTTCTTC; CDR3aa: CASSLGQIHNEQFF
d_gene: .; abundance: .; j_gene: TRBJ2-3; v_gene: TRBV27; CDR3nt: TGTGCCAGCAGTTTTCAGGTCGCAACCTCGGCGGGGAGCAGAAGCACAGATACGCAGTATTTT; CDR3aa: CASSFQVATSAGSRSTDTQYF
d_gene: .; abundance: .; j_gene: TRBJ2-3; v_gene: TRBV11-2; CDR3nt: TGTGCCAGCAGCCCGGTGCCTAGCACAGATACGCAGTATTTT; CDR3aa: CASSPVPSTDTQYF
d_gene: .; abundance: .; j_gene: TRBJ1-5; v_gene: TRBV27; CDR3nt: TGTGCCAGCAGTTTTGGAGTTTATCAGCCCCAGCATTTT; CDR3aa: CASSFGVYQPQHF
d_gene: TRBD1; abundance: .; j_gene: TRBJ2-3; v_gene: TRBV10-2; CDR3nt: TGCGCCAGCAGTTCCACAGGGGGCACAGATACGCAGTATTTT; CDR3aa: CASSSTGGTDTQYF
d_gene: TRBD1; abundance: .; j_gene: TRBJ1-5; v_gene: TRBV19; CDR3nt: TGTGCCAGTAGTGGGACAGGGGTCGCGAGCAATCAGCCCCAGCATTTT; CDR3aa: CASSGTGVASNQPQHF
d_gene: .; abundance: .; j_gene: TRBJ2-7; v_gene: TRBV10-3; CDR3nt: TGTGCCATCAGTGAGTCGAACGGGATAGGGCACGAGCAGTACTTC; CDR3aa: CAISESNGIGHEQYF
d_gene: .; abundance: .; j_gene: TRBJ1-1; v_gene: TRBV6-4; CDR3nt: TGTGCCAGCAGTGCAGGGCGCGACACTGAAGCTTTCTTT; CDR3aa: CASSAGRDTEAFF
d_gene: .; abundance: few; j_gene: TRBJ2-7; v_gene: TRBV21-1; CDR3nt: TGTGCCAGCAGCAAAGGACAGTCCTACGAGCAGTACTTC; CDR3aa: CASSKGQSYEQYF
d_gene: .; abundance: .; j_gene: TRBJ2-7; v_gene: TRBV5-4; CDR3nt: TGTGCCAGCAGCTTCCCGGCAGGGCAGGTTGCCGAGCAGTACTTC; CDR3aa: CASSFPAGQVAEQYF
d_gene: .; abundance: .; j_gene: TRBJ1-4; v_gene: TRBV5-4; CDR3nt: TGTGCCAGCAGCTTTGGACTGACTAATGAAAAACTGTTTTTT; CDR3aa: CASSFGLTNEKLFF
d_gene: TRBD1; abundance: .; j_gene: TRBJ1-2; v_gene: TRBV6-1; CDR3nt: TGTGCCAGCAGGGGGACAGTAGGGGGGGGCTACACCTTC; CDR3aa: CASRGTVGGGYTF
d_gene: TRBD2; abundance: .; j_gene: TRBJ2-3; v_gene: TRBV7-9; CDR3nt: TGTGCCAGCAAGGAGCGGGGGGGCACAGATACGCAGTATTTT; CDR3aa: CASKERGGTDTQYF
d_gene: .; abundance: .; j_gene: TRBJ2-1; v_gene: TRBV9; CDR3nt: TGTGCCAGCAGCGTAGCGGGAGACCCCTACAATGAGCAGTTCTTC; CDR3aa: CASSVAGDPYNEQFF
d_gene: TRBD1; abundance: .; j_gene: TRBJ2-7; v_gene: TRBV5-6; CDR3nt: TGTGCCAGCAGCCGGACAGGGAATACCTACGAGCAGTACTTC; CDR3aa: CASSRTGNTYEQYF
d_gene: .; abundance: .; j_gene: TRBJ2-5; v_gene: TRBV5-1; CDR3nt: TGCGCCAGCAGCCGTGTGGGTAAAGGGGAAGGGGAGACCCAGTACTTC; CDR3aa: CASSRVGKGEGETQYF
d_gene: .; abundance: once; j_gene: TRBJ2-1; v_gene: TRBV5-1; CDR3nt: TGCGCCAGCAGCTTGGATTCGGGGAAATTCCACAATGAGCAGTTCTTC; CDR3aa: CASSLDSGKFHNEQFF
d_gene: .; abundance: .; j_gene: TRBJ1-1; v_gene: TRBV7-9; CDR3nt: TGTGCCAGCAGCAGTAGCCTAGTGGTGAACACTGAAGCTTTCTTT; CDR3aa: CASSSSLVVNTEAFF
d_gene: .; abundance: .; j_gene: TRBJ2-7; v_gene: TRBV27; CDR3nt: TGTGCCAGCAGTCAGGGCTACGAGCAGTACTTC; CDR3aa: CASSQGYEQYF
d_gene: TRBD1; abundance: .; j_gene: TRBJ1-1; v_gene: TRBV27; CDR3nt: TGTGCCACCAGAGGGACAGCGAACACTGAAGCTTTCTTT; CDR3aa: CATRGTANTEAFF
d_gene: .; abundance: .; j_gene: TRBJ2-2; v_gene: TRBV5-1; CDR3nt: TGCGCCAGCAGAACCGGGACACGCTCCTTGGGGGGGTCCGGGGAGCTGTTTTTT; CDR3aa: CASRTGTRSLGGSGELFF